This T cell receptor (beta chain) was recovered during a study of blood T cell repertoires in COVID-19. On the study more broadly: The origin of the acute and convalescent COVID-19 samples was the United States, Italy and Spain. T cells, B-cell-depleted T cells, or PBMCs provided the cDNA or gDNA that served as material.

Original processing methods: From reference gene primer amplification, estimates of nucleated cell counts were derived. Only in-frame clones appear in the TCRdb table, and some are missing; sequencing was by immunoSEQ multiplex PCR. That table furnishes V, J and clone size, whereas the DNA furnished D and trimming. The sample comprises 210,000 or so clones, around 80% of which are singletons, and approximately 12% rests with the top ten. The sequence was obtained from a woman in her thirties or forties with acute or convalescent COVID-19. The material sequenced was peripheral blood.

The CDR3 bases are TGTGCCAGCAGCCCACAACCCGGGACAGGACAAGAGACCCAGTACTTC. Translating it yields CASSPQPGTGQETQYF. The chain links TRBV4-2 to TRBJ2-5, with 8 bases identical to TRBD1. Trimming took 4 bases from V and 2 from J; bases not matched to a gene: 9. This CDR3 has 16 residues. CDR1 LGHNA and CDR2 YNFKEQ come from the germline V gene.